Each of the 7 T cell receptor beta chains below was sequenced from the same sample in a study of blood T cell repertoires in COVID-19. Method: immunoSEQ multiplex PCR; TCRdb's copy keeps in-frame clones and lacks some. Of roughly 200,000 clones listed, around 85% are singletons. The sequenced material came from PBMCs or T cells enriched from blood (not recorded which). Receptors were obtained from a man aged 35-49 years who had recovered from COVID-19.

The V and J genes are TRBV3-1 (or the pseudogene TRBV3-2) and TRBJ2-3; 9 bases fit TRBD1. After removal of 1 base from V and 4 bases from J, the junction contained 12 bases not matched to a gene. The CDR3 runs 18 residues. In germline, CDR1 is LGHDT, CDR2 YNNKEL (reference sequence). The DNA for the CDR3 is TGTGCCAGCAGCCAAGGGGGGCCGGGACAGGGAGGCCCAGATACGCAGTATTTT. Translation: CASSQGGPGQGGPDTQYF.

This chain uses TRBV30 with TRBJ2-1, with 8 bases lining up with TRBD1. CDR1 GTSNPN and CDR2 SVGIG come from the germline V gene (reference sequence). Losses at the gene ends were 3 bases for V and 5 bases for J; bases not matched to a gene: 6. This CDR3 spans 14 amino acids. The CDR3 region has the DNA TGTGCCTGGAGCCCCTCGGACAGGGACAATGAGCAGTTCTTC. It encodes CAWSPSDRDNEQFF.

For the CDR3, the DNA is TGTGCCAGCAGTCCAATAGGACAGGGACCAGCCAAAAACATTCAGTACTTC. Its translation: CASSPIGQGPAKNIQYF. The chain employs TRBV28 and TRBJ2-4; 8 positions match TRBD1. Germline-derived CDR1 and CDR2 are MDHEN and SYDVKM. The length of the CDR3 is 17 residues. V was pared by 5 bases and J by 0 bases, with 9 bases of the junction left unmatched. The entire variable domain, with the rest obtained from reference TRBV28 and TRBJ2-4, is as follows: DVKVTQSSRYLVKRTGEKVFLECVQDMDHENMFWYRQDPGLGLRLIYFSYDVKMKEKGDIPEGYSVSREKKERFSLILESASTNQTSMYLCASSPIGQGPAKNIQYFGAGTRLSVL.

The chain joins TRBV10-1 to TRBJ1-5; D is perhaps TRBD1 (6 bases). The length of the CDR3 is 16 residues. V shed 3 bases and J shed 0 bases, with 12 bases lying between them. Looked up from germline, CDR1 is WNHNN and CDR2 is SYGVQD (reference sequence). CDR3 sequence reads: CASSEPGHPSNQPQHF. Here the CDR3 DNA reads TGCGCCAGCAGTGAACCGGGACACCCTAGCAATCAGCCCCAGCATTTT.

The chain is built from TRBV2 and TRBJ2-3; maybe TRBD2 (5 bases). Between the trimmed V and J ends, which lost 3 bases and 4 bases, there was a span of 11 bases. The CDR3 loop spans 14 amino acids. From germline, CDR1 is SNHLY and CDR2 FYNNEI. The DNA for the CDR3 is TGTGCCAGCAGTGACCTGCCGGACTCAGATACGCAGTATTTT. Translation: CASSDLPDSDTQYF.

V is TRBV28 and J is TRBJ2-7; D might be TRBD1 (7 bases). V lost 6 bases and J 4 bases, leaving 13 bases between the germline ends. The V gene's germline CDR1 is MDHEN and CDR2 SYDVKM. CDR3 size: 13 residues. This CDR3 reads CASSPQGRYEQYF. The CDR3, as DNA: TGTGCCAGCAGCCCACAGGGGAGGTACGAGCAGTACTTC.

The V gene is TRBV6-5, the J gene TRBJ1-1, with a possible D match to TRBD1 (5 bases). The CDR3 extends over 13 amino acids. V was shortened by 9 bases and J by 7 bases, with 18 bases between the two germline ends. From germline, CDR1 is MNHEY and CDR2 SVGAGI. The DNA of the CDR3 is TGTGCCAGTACCTCGAACAGGTTCGATGAAGCTTTCTTT. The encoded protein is CASTSNRFDEAFF.